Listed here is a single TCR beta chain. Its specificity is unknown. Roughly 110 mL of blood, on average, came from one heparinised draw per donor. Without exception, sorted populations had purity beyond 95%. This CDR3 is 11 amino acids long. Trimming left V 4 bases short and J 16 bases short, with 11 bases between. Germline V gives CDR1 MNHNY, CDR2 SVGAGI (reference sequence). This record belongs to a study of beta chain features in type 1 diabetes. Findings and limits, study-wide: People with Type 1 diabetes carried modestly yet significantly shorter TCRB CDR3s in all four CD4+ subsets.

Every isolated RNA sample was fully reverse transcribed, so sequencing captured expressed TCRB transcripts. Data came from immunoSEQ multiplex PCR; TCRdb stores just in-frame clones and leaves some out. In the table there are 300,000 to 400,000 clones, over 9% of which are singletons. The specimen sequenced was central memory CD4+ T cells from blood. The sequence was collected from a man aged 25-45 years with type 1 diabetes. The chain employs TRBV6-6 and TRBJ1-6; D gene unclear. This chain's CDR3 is CASSSSGPLHF. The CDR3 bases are TGTGCCAGCAGTTCTTCAGGCCCTCTCCACTTT.